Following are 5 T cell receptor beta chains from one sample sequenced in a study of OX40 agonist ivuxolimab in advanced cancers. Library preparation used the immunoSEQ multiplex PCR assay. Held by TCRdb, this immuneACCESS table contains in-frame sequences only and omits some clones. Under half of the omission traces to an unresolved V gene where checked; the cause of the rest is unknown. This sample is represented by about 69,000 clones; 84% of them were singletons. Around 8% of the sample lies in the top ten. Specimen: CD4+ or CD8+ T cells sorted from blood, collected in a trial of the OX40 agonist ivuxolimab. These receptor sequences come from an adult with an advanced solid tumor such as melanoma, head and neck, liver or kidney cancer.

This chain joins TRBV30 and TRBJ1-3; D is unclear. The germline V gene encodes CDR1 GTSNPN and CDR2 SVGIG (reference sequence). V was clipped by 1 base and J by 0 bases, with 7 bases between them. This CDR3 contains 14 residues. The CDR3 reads CAWSAGSSGNTIYF. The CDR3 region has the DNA TGTGCCTGGAGTGCGGGAAGCTCTGGAAACACCATATATTTT.

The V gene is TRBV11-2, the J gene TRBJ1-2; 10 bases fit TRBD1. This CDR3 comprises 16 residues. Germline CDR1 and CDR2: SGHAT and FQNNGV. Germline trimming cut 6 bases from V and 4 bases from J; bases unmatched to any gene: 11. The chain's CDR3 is CASRAVRQGAGYGYTF. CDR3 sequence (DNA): TGTGCCAGCAGGGCCGTAAGACAGGGGGCAGGCTATGGCTACACCTTC.

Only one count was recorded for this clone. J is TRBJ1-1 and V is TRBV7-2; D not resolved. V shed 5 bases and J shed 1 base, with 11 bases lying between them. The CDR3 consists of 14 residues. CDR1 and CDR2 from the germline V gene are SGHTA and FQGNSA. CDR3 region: CASSITRGNTEAFF. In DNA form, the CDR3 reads TGTGCCAGCAGCATTACAAGAGGGAACACTGAAGCTTTCTTT.

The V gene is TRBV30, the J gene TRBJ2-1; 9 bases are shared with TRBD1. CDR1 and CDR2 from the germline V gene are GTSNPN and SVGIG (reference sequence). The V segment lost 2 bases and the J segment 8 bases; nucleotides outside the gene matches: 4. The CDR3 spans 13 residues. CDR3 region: CAWSPGQGDEQFF. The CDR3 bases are TGTGCCTGGAGTCCGGGACAGGGCGATGAGCAGTTCTTC.

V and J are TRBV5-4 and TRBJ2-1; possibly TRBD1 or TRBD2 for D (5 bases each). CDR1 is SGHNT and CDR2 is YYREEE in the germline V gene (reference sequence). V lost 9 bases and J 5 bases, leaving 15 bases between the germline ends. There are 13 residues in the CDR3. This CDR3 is CATGLDSNNEQFF. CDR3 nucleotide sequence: TGTGCCACCGGACTCGACAGCAACAATGAGCAGTTCTTC.